These 25 T cell receptor beta chains were all obtained from the same sample, sequenced in a study of cytotoxic CD8 clonotypes in ibrutinib-treated CLL. Profiling relied on immunoSEQ multiplex PCR, and the TCRdb table lists in-frame clones only, not all of them. The sample has 200,000 to 250,000 clones, roughly 65% seen once. The sequencing used PBMCs, collected after 12 months of ibrutinib treatment. The receptors come from a human donor with chronic lymphocytic leukemia.

V and J are TRBV28 and TRBJ2-5; D remains ambiguous. Germline-derived CDR1 and CDR2 are MDHEN and SYDVKM. This CDR3 has 16 residues. V lost 5 bases and J lost 5, with 21 bases in between. DNA for the CDR3: TGTGCCAGCAGTCCAACAACGACTGACGGTTGGGAGACCCAGTACTTC. It is translated as CASSPTTTDGWETQYF.

This clone was counted a few times. The rearrangement links TRBV28 to TRBJ1-5; no clear D gene. Germline lookup yields CDR1 MDHEN and CDR2 SYDVKM. The length of the CDR3 is 13 residues. The V gene lost 7 bases and the J gene lost 4 bases, with 11 bases spanning the gap. As DNA, the CDR3 is TGTGCCAGCACCATGGTGGGTAATCAGCCCCAGCATTTT. It encodes CASTMVGNQPQHF.

V and J are TRBV12-5 and TRBJ1-4; D is unresolved. The CDR3 extends over 14 amino acids. CDR1 and CDR2 (germline): LGHNT, FRNRAP. Trimming cost V 1 base and J 8 bases, with 11 bases left between them. The CDR3 bases are TGTGCTAGTGGTTTGGGGCAGTCGGAGGAAAAACTGTTTTTT. Its protein is CASGLGQSEEKLFF.

The genes are TRBV19 and TRBJ1-3; D remains ambiguous. CDR3 size: 16 residues. Germline V lookup: CDR1 LNHDA, CDR2 SQIVND (reference sequence). With 6 bases removed from V and 0 bases from J, the gap between germline ends came to 15 bases. The CDR3 loop reads CASSLSSGSSGNTIYF. Written as DNA, the CDR3 is TGTGCCAGTAGCTTAAGCTCCGGGAGCTCTGGAAACACCATATATTTT.

This clone was found many times. The genes are TRBV7-9 and TRBJ1-1; D is ambiguous. With 4 bases removed from V and 3 bases from J, the gap between germline ends came to 0 bases. The CDR3 consists of 10 residues. Germline values: CDR1 SEHNR, CDR2 FQNEAQ (reference sequence). In DNA, the CDR3 is TGTGCCAGCAGCTACACTGAAGCTTTCTTT. It specifies CASSYTEAFF.

The chain joins TRBV5-6 to TRBJ2-1, with TRBD2 identical over 9 bases. Per germline, CDR1 SGHDT and CDR2 YYEEEE. This CDR3 contains 16 residues. The trim removed 4 bases at V and 0 bases at J, leaving 5 bases unmatched. CDR3 nucleotides: TGTGCCAGCAGCCTGACTAGCGGTAGCTCCTACAATGAGCAGTTCTTC. Amino acid sequence: CASSLTSGSSYNEQFF. Filled out from reference TRBV5-6 and TRBJ2-1, the complete variable domain reads DAGVTQSPTHLIKTRGQQVTLRCSPKSGHDTVSWYQQALGQGPQFIFQYYEEEERQRGNFPDRFSGHQFPNYSSELNVNALLLGDSALYLCASSLTSGSSYNEQFFGPGTRLTVL.

This rearrangement joins TRBV28 to TRBJ2-3; TRBD2 matches 7 bases. Germline values: CDR1 MDHEN, CDR2 SYDVKM. The CDR3 length is 15 residues. V shed 7 bases and J 5 bases; nucleotides not matched to a gene: 12. CDR3 DNA sequence: TGTGCCAGCATTACAGCGGGACTGGGGGTAGATACGCAGTATTTT. Translation: CASITAGLGVDTQYF.

V is TRBV18 and J is TRBJ1-2, with 7 bases lining up with TRBD1. CDR1 is KGHSH, CDR2 LQKENI, per germline. V was clipped by 3 bases and J by 1 base; unmatched bases: 8. The CDR3 length is 16 residues. The CDR3 DNA reads TGTGCCAGCTCACCCGAGAACGGACAGGTTAACTATGGCTACACCTTC. Protein sequence: CASSPENGQVNYGYTF.

The chain uses TRBV6-1 and TRBJ2-7; 8 nucleotides agree with TRBD1. There are 13 residues in the CDR3. Germline CDR1 reads MNHNS; CDR2 reads SASEGT. V gave up 5 bases and J gave up 4 bases; unmatched junction bases: 4. The DNA for the CDR3 is TGTGCCAGCAGTCGACAGGGGTGGTACGAGCAGTACTTC. Translated, it gives CASSRQGWYEQYF.

The V call is TRBV29-1, the J call TRBJ1-1; D might be TRBD1 (6 bases). This CDR3 has 13 amino acids. V shed 6 bases and J shed 2 bases, with 13 bases lying between them. Germline V lookup: CDR1 SQVTM, CDR2 ANQGSEA. CDR3: CSVSDRLNTEAFF. The CDR3 coding sequence is TGCAGCGTCAGTGACAGGCTTAACACTGAAGCTTTCTTT.

The V and J genes are TRBV5-6 and TRBJ2-7; 10 bases fit TRBD1. Trimming removed 3 bases from V and 5 bases from J; junction bases left unmatched: 8. Germline CDR1 SGHDT, CDR2 YYEEEE. This CDR3 comprises 15 residues. The CDR3 loop is CASSSTGGIWDEQYF. CDR3 nucleotides: TGTGCCAGCAGCTCGACAGGGGGCATCTGGGACGAGCAGTACTTC. Full variable domain (rest looked up from reference TRBV5-6 and TRBJ2-7): DAGVTQSPTHLIKTRGQQVTLRCSPKSGHDTVSWYQQALGQGPQFIFQYYEEEERQRGNFPDRFSGHQFPNYSSELNVNALLLGDSALYLCASSSTGGIWDEQYFGPGTRLTVT.

This chain connects TRBV11-1 to TRBJ2-7; 14 nucleotides align to TRBD2. Trimming removed 5 bases from V and 3 bases from J; junction bases left unmatched: 12. The CDR3 runs 18 residues. CDR1 SGHAT and CDR2 FQDESV come from the germline V gene (reference sequence). The CDR3: CASSPRPGLAGGLYEQYF. The DNA of the CDR3 is TGTGCCAGCAGCCCTCGACCCGGACTAGCGGGAGGACTCTACGAGCAGTACTTC.

In this sample, this clone turned up a few times. The V gene is TRBV5-1, the J gene TRBJ1-5; 9 bases are a match to TRBD1. The CDR3 loop spans 17 amino acids. V shed 4 bases and J 6 bases; nucleotides not matched to a gene: 14. Germline assignment: CDR1 SGHRS and CDR2 YFSETQ. This CDR3 is CASSTGTGSRGSQPQHF. DNA for the CDR3: TGCGCCAGCAGCACCGGGACAGGGAGCCGAGGCAGTCAGCCCCAGCATTTT.

This clone was observed a handful of times. The DNA of the CDR3 is TGTGCCAGCAGCCCCCAGGTTTGGAACACTGAAGCTTTCTTT. Protein sequence: CASSPQVWNTEAFF. The chain is built from TRBV9 and TRBJ1-1; unclear D gene. The CDR3 spans 14 residues. Trimming took 4 bases from V and 1 from J, leaving 11 bases between them. In germline, CDR1 is SGDLS, CDR2 YYNGEE.

The V call is TRBV25-1, the J call TRBJ1-2; D remains ambiguous. CDR1 is MGHDK and CDR2 is SYGVNS in the germline V gene. Trimming left V 0 bases short and J 5 bases short, with 7 bases between. The length of the CDR3 is 13 residues. The CDR3, as DNA: TGTGCCAGCAGTGAATACGAGGGATATGGCTACACCTTC. Its protein product is CASSEYEGYGYTF.

This clone was seen a handful of times. V usage is TRBV5-6 and J usage is TRBJ2-7; D remains ambiguous. Germline assignment: CDR1 SGHDT and CDR2 YYEEEE. V was shortened by 0 bases and J by 0 bases, with 7 bases between the two germline ends. This CDR3 spans 14 amino acids. Here the CDR3 reads CASSLGVLSYEQYF. DNA for the CDR3: TGTGCCAGCAGCTTGGGAGTCCTCTCCTACGAGCAGTACTTC.

This rearrangement joins TRBV7-9 to TRBJ1-2; D is undetermined. Germline CDR1 and CDR2: SEHNR and FQNEAQ (reference sequence). V dropped 5 bases and J dropped 4 bases, with 11 bases sitting between them. The CDR3 consists of 13 residues. The DNA of the CDR3 is TGTGCCAGCAGCCCCGGGCGCCGCTATGGCTACACCTTC. Translation: CASSPGRRYGYTF.

The chain links TRBV21-1 to TRBJ2-4. TRBV21-1 is described as a pseudogene. The CDR3 loop spans 19 amino acids. CDR3 in amino acids: CASSVFSTGYSESRGVQYF. CDR3 sequence (DNA): TGTGCCAGCAGCGTATTCTCGACGGGCTATTCGGAATCTAGAGGGGTTCAGTACTTC.

This chain joins TRBV2 and TRBJ2-5; no definite D call. Germline V lookup: CDR1 SNHLY, CDR2 FYNNEI. CDR3 length: 12 amino acids. Trimming took off 2 bases at V and 4 bases at J, with 5 bases between the two ends. CDR3 DNA: TGTGCCAGCAGTGAATACGCAGAGACCCAGTACTTC. It is translated as CASSEYAETQYF.

The chain combines TRBV4-3 with TRBJ2-1, with D possibly being TRBD2 (6 bases). V shed 1 base and J shed 6 bases, with 13 bases lying between them. Germline CDR1 reads LGHNA; CDR2 reads YSLEER. CDR3 length: 15 residues. CDR3 sequence: CASSQVQGGVNEQFF. In DNA, the CDR3 is TGCGCCAGCAGCCAAGTTCAAGGAGGGGTCAATGAGCAGTTCTTC.

This chain uses TRBV2 with TRBJ2-7; possible D gene TRBD1, 5 bases. CDR3 length equals 14 residues. V was pared by 6 bases and J by 1 base, with 13 bases between. The germline V gene has CDR1 SNHLY and CDR2 FYNNEI. The CDR3 sequence is CASRGQEFSYEQYF. The CDR3, as DNA: TGTGCCAGCAGAGGACAAGAGTTTTCCTACGAGCAGTACTTC.

The chain links TRBV28 to TRBJ1-2, with a weak D call TRBD1 (5 bases). Per the germline V gene, CDR1 is MDHEN and CDR2 is SYDVKM. This CDR3 contains 15 residues. Trimming took off 4 bases at V and 8 bases at J, with 20 bases between the two ends. CDR3: CASSWGGSGDPGYTF. The CDR3 DNA follows: TGTGCCAGCAGTTGGGGGGGGAGCGGTGATCCGGGCTACACCTTC.

This chain uses TRBV28 with TRBJ2-7; TRBD2 agrees at 9 bases. This CDR3 spans 14 amino acids. The junction had 5 bases not matched to a gene; V was cut back by 6 bases and J by 2 bases. The V gene's germline CDR1 is MDHEN and CDR2 SYDVKM. The CDR3 sequence is CASRFGGRAYEQYF. Here the CDR3 DNA reads TGTGCCAGCAGATTCGGCGGGAGGGCCTACGAGCAGTACTTC.

This clone was found a few times. V and J are TRBV30 and TRBJ2-5; D is tentatively TRBD1 or TRBD2 (6 bases each). CDR3 length: 14 residues. The V and J ends lost 0 bases and 1 base respectively, with 9 bases between them. From germline, CDR1 is GTSNPN and CDR2 SVGIG (reference sequence). CDR3 bases: TGTGCCTGGAGTGTGGGGGGCTCCCAAGAGACCCAGTACTTC. As protein: CAWSVGGSQETQYF.

This chain connects TRBV9 to TRBJ1-5, with a weak D call TRBD1 (6 bases). V lost 4 bases and J lost 4, with 15 bases in between. The CDR3 has 15 amino acids. CDR1 and CDR2 (germline): SGDLS, YYNGEE. CDR3 in DNA: TGTGCCAGCAGCCGGGATGGACAGTCAAATCAGCCCCAGCATTTT. This gives the protein CASSRDGQSNQPQHF.